This TCR beta chain derives from a study of blood T cell repertoires in COVID-19. Study-level background: PBMCs, B-cell-depleted T cells, or T cells were the source of the cDNA or gDNA that made up the material.

The participants were between about 18 and 90 years old and came from some 25 US areas. Trimming left V 3 bases short and J 0 bases short, with 13 bases between. The CDR3 spans 16 residues. CDR1 and CDR2 (germline): LNHNV, YYDKDF (reference sequence). Assay used: immunoSEQ multiplex PCR; TCRdb lists only in-frame clones, some missing. The data contain hundreds of thousands of clones, about 90% of them singletons. The TCR was taken from a woman aged 30 to 39 who had recovered from COVID-19. The sequenced sample was PBMCs or T cells enriched from blood (not recorded which). The rearrangement links TRBV15 to TRBJ2-3, with D possibly being TRBD1 (6 bases). The CDR3 DNA reads as TGTGCCACCAGCAGTGGGGGCGGGTCTAGCACAGATACGCAGTATTTT. This codes for CATSSGGGSSTDTQYF.